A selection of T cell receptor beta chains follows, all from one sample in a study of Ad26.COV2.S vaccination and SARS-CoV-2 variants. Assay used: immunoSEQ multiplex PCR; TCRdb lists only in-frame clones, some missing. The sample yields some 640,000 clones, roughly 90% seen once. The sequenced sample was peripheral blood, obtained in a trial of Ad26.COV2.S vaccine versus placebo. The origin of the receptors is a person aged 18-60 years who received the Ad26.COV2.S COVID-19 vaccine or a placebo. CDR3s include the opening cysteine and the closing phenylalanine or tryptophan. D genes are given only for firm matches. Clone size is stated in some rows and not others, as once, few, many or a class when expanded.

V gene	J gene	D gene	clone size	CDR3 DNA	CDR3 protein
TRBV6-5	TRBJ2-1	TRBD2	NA	TGTGCCAGCAGTTACGGGGCTAGCGGACACAATGAGCAGTTCTTC	CASSYGASGHNEQFF
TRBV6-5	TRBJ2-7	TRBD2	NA	TGTGCCAGCAGTTCGACTAGCGGGAGAGAGTACGAGCAGTACTTC	CASSSTSGREYEQYF
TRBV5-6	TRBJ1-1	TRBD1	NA	TGTGCCAGCAGCTCTGCAGGGGGCGGGAACACTGAAGCTTTCTTT	CASSSAGGGNTEAFF
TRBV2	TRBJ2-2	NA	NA	TGTGCCAGCAGGGACAGTCACACCGGGGAGCTGTTTTTT	CASRDSHTGELFF
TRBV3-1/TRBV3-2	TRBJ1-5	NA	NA	TGTGCCAGCAGCCACAACGATCAGCCCCAGCATTTT	CASSHNDQPQHF
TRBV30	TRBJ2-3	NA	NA	TGTGCCTGGAGTGTTCCGGCAGTAACGCAGTATTTT	CAWSVPAVTQYF
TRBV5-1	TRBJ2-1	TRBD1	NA	TGCGCCAGCAGCCCGGGACAGGGCTCCTACAATGAGCAGTTCTTC	CASSPGQGSYNEQFF
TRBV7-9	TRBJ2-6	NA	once	TGTGCCAGCAGCTTAGGGTCCGTCCTGACTTTC	CASSLGSVLTF
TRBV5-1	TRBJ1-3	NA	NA	TGCGCCAGCAGCACGGTGGGGGGGCTTGGAGGAAACACCATATATTTT	CASSTVGGLGGNTIYF
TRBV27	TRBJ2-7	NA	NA	TGTGCCAGCAGTTTAAGGACCCGCTCCTACGAGCAGTACTTC	CASSLRTRSYEQYF
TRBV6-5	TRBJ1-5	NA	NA	TGTGCCAGCAGTCGGGACAACAATCAGCCCCAGCATTTT	CASSRDNNQPQHF
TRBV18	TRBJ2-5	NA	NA	TGTGCCAGCTCACAACAGGGCGGGGAGACCCAGTACTTC	CASSQQGGETQYF